This entry lists 32 T cell receptor beta chains sequenced from one sample in a study of T-cell reconstitution after alpha-beta-depleted transplantation in children. Unique molecular identifiers were incorporated into the prepared TCRbeta library. TCRdb reprocessed the PCR reads with MiXCR, giving one entry per CDR3 protein. The repertoire includes 210,000 or so distinct CDR3 sequences, roughly 10% of them detected once, and 28% sits in the top ten. Material: PBMCs, obtained before TCRalphabeta/CD19-depleted stem cell transplant. These receptors came from a child under two years old with acute myeloid leukemia, due to receive a stem cell transplant.

This clonotype was seen only a few times. The V gene is TRBV6-2 or TRBV6-3, the J gene TRBJ2-1; 8 bases are shared with TRBD2. CDR1 and CDR2 from the germline V gene are MNHEY and SVGEGT. The V and J ends lost 2 bases and 2 bases, in that order; junction bases with no gene match: 2. CDR3 length: 15 amino acids. CDR3 region: CASSYGGGTYNEQFF. CDR3 DNA: TGTGCCAGCAGTTACGGCGGGGGGACCTACAATGAGCAGTTCTTC.

The chain uses TRBV12-3 or TRBV12-4 and TRBJ2-1, with 10 positions matching TRBD2. Trimming removed 5 bases from V and 7 bases from J; junction bases left unmatched: 8. The CDR3 runs 15 residues. The CDR3 loop is CASSPGSGRGNEQFF. Written as DNA, the CDR3 is TGTGCCAGCAGTCCTGGGAGCGGGAGGGGTAATGAGCAGTTCTTC.

This chain joins TRBV29-1 and TRBJ2-1, with 8 bases matching TRBD2. V was pared by 4 bases and J by 4 bases, with 3 bases of the junction left unmatched. The germline gives CDR1 SQVTM, CDR2 ANQGSEA. The CDR3 consists of 13 residues. In nucleotides, the CDR3 is TGCAGCGTTGGGGCGGGAGGTTACAATGAGCAGTTCTTC. Protein product: CSVGAGGYNEQFF.

This clonotype has a handful of counts. The gene calls are TRBV30 and TRBJ1-1, with D hard to call. This CDR3 has 13 residues. In germline, CDR1 is GTSNPN, CDR2 SVGIG (reference sequence). V dropped 1 base and J dropped 11 bases, with 17 bases sitting between them. The CDR3 loop reads CAWSAGPPEGAFF. The CDR3 bases are TGTGCCTGGAGTGCCGGCCCTCCGGAAGGCGCTTTCTTT.

This clonotype was seen a handful of times. A read error may be the cause here, since a much bigger clone is one base away. The chain couples TRBV28 to TRBJ2-7; 7 bases align to TRBD1. Germline values: CDR1 MDHEN, CDR2 SYDVKM. The length of the CDR3 is 13 residues. CDR3 region: CTSNRDRRYEQYF. The DNA of the CDR3 is TGTACCAGTAACCGGGACAGACGTTACGAGCAGTACTTC.

This clonotype was counted at least ten times. V usage is TRBV28 and J usage is TRBJ2-1; D call uncertain. CDR3 length: 17 amino acids. CDR1 and CDR2 from the germline V gene are MDHEN and SYDVKM. Trimming left V 5 bases short and J 4 bases short, with 21 bases between. CDR3 in amino acids: CASSPIPSRPRYNEQFF. The CDR3 DNA is TGTGCCAGCAGTCCTATCCCCTCTAGGCCCAGGTACAATGAGCAGTTCTTC.

The chain recombines TRBV5-1 with TRBJ1-1; 9 nucleotides match TRBD1. CDR3 length equals 14 residues. Germline CDR1 is SGHRS and CDR2 is YFSETQ. With 7 bases clipped from V and 0 bases from J, the junction kept 4 bases outside the gene matches. The CDR3: CASRDRVMNTEAFF. The CDR3 DNA reads as TGCGCCAGCCGGGACAGGGTGATGAACACTGAAGCTTTCTTT.

V is TRBV10-3 and J is TRBJ2-5; 9 bases align to TRBD2. This CDR3 has 16 residues. The V and J ends lost 6 bases and 2 bases, in that order; junction bases with no gene match: 10. Germline V gene data show CDR1 as ENHRY and CDR2 as SYGVKD. The CDR3 spells CAISPRLAAKQETQYF. CDR3 coding DNA: TGTGCCATCAGCCCCAGACTAGCGGCCAAGCAAGAGACCCAGTACTTC.

This clonotype was detected ten times or more. This chain uses TRBV20-1 with TRBJ2-7; D is perhaps TRBD1 or TRBD2 (5 bases each). The CDR3 covers 13 residues. The V end was cut by 3 bases, the J end by 4 bases, with 13 bases between. Germline CDR1 reads DFQATT; CDR2 reads SNEGSKA (reference sequence). The chain's CDR3 is CSARVRGPYEQYF. In DNA form, the CDR3 reads TGCAGTGCTAGGGTCCGGGGCCCTTACGAGCAGTACTTC.

Points on this clonotype: A much larger clonotype is one base distant, so this may be a read error. CDR3 sequence: CASTAGNGNTEAFF. In nucleotides, the CDR3 is TGTGCCAGCACGGCAGGGAACGGGAACACTGAAGCTTTCTTT. The chain couples TRBV7-3 to TRBJ1-1; a possible D gene is TRBD1 (5 bases). The CDR3 has 14 residues. The V gene lost 7 bases and the J gene lost 1 base, with 13 bases spanning the gap. The germline V gene has CDR1 SGHTA and CDR2 FQGTGA.

V usage is TRBV19 and J usage is TRBJ2-2; D gene uncertain. The germline gives CDR1 LNHDA, CDR2 SQIVND (reference sequence). V lost 6 bases to trimming and J lost 1 base, with 9 bases between them. The CDR3 loop spans 14 amino acids. CDR3 in amino acids: CASSRIGNTGELFF. DNA for the CDR3: TGTGCCAGTAGCCGGATCGGGAACACCGGGGAGCTGTTTTTT. Full variable domain (missing parts from reference TRBV19 and TRBJ2-2): DGGITQSPKYLFRKEGQNVTLSCEQNLNHDAMYWYRQDPGQGLRLIYYSQIVNDFQKGDIAEGYSVSREKKESFPLTVTSAQKNPTAFYLCASSRIGNTGELFFGEGSRLTVL.

This clonotype has at least ten counts. The chain carries TRBV12-3 or TRBV12-4 and TRBJ2-3; 8 positions match TRBD2. The V gene end was trimmed by 6 bases and the J gene end by 5 bases; junction bases not matched to a gene: 7. This CDR3 spans 14 amino acids. Here the CDR3 reads CASRPGLVGDTQYF. The CDR3 coding sequence is TGTGCCAGCAGGCCGGGACTAGTGGGAGATACGCAGTATTTT.

This clonotype has at least ten counts. This chain links TRBV20-1 with TRBJ2-5; no definite D call. The CDR3 has 15 amino acids. Looked up from germline, CDR1 is DFQATT and CDR2 is SNEGSKA (reference sequence). V shed 7 bases and J shed 4 bases, with 22 bases lying between them. CDR3 in amino acids: CSVVVPPPVIETQYF. CDR3 in DNA: TGCAGTGTTGTGGTGCCGCCACCGGTCATAGAGACCCAGTACTTC.

This clonotype was seen ten or more times. This rearrangement joins TRBV20-1 to TRBJ2-7; 11 bases align to TRBD2. The junction had 0 bases not matched to a gene; V was cut back by 3 bases and J by 2 bases. Germline assignment: CDR1 DFQATT and CDR2 SNEGSKA (reference sequence). The CDR3 has 13 residues. Written as DNA, the CDR3 is TGCAGTGCTAGTAGCGGGAGGGCCTACGAGCAGTACTTC. It is translated as CSASSGRAYEQYF.

The table lists this clonotype with many counts. V gene TRBV3-1 combines with J gene TRBJ2-2; no firm D call. Germline V CDR1 and CDR2: LGHDT, YNNKEL (reference sequence). V gave up 2 bases and J gave up 4 bases, with 11 bases separating them. The CDR3 runs to 15 residues. CDR3 bases: TGTGCCAGCAGCCAACAGGCGGATGGCACCGGGGAGCTGTTTTTT. Its protein product is CASSQQADGTGELFF.

This clonotype was counted at least ten times. V gene TRBV20-1 combines with J gene TRBJ2-3; no definite D call. The CDR3 is made up of 12 amino acids. Germline-derived CDR1 and CDR2 are DFQATT and SNEGSKA (reference sequence). Trimming stripped 4 bases from V and 4 bases from J, with 9 bases between. CDR3 amino acids: CSAIGIADTQYF. CDR3 DNA sequence: TGCAGTGCTATAGGGATCGCAGATACGCAGTATTTT.

This clonotype was detected ten times or more. This chain uses TRBV3-1 with TRBJ2-5; 9 bases agree with TRBD1. The CDR3 length is 15 residues. V gave up 4 bases and J gave up 4 bases; unmatched junction bases: 7. Germline-derived CDR1 and CDR2 are LGHDT and YNNKEL (reference sequence). CDR3 amino acids: CASSPWDRESETQYF. CDR3 DNA sequence: TGTGCCAGCAGCCCCTGGGACAGGGAATCAGAGACCCAGTACTTC.

Many counts were recorded for this clonotype. The chain carries TRBV5-1 and TRBJ1-2, with D possibly being TRBD1 (6 bases). This CDR3 comprises 14 residues. Trimming removed 0 bases from V and 4 bases from J, with 10 bases in between. Per the germline V gene, CDR1 is SGHRS and CDR2 is YFSETQ. The CDR3 DNA sequence: TGCGCCAGCAGCTTGGGGACAGTTACCTATGGCTACACCTTC. Translation gives CASSLGTVTYGYTF.

This clonotype was seen repeatedly, ten times or more. This sequence joins TRBV9 and TRBJ2-3; D is unresolved. The CDR3 has 15 amino acids. Between the trimmed V and J ends, which lost 3 bases and 2 bases, there was a span of 13 bases. CDR1 and CDR2 (germline): SGDLS, YYNGEE. This chain's CDR3 is CASSGNVGFTDTQYF. The CDR3 nucleotides are TGTGCCAGCAGCGGTAACGTGGGATTCACAGATACGCAGTATTTT. The full variable domain, its missing parts supplied by reference TRBV9 and TRBJ2-3, is DSGVTQTPKHLITATGQRVTLRCSPRSGDLSVYWYQQSLDQGLQFLIQYYNGEERAKGNILERFSAQQFPDLHSELNLSSLELGDSALYFCASSGNVGFTDTQYFGPGTRLTVL.

This clonotype was counted at least ten times. The rearrangement links TRBV4-3 to TRBJ2-7; 12 bases line up with TRBD2. J gave up 3 bases and V 3 bases, and 3 bases lay outside the gene matches. CDR1 LGHNA and CDR2 YSLEER come from the germline V gene. CDR3 size: 15 residues. DNA for the CDR3: TGCGCCAGCAGCCAGGGACTAGCGGGTGACTACGAGCAGTACTTC. Its translation: CASSQGLAGDYEQYF.

This clonotype was seen ten or more times. The chain is built from TRBV5-1 and TRBJ1-4; the D gene is possibly TRBD1 (5 bases). Germline V lookup: CDR1 SGHRS, CDR2 YFSETQ. Trimming took 3 bases from V and 4 from J, leaving 13 bases between them. The CDR3 is 15 residues long. CDR3 sequence: CASSSRGGYNEKLFF. CDR3 bases: TGCGCCAGCAGCTCAAGGGGAGGTTATAATGAAAAACTGTTTTTT. The full variable domain, in which reference TRBV5-1 and TRBJ1-4 provide the parts outside the CDR3, is KAGVTQTPRYLIKTRGQQVTLSCSPISGHRSVSWYQQTPGQGLQFLFEYFSETQRNKGNFPGRFSGRQFSNSRSEMNVSTLELGDSALYLCASSSRGGYNEKLFFGSGTQLSVL.

In this sample, this clonotype turned up many times. This sequence joins TRBV7-9 and TRBJ2-1; D uncertain. The CDR3 consists of 12 residues. Trimming stripped 5 bases from V and 4 bases from J, with 6 bases between. Germline V gene sequence: CDR1 SEHNR, CDR2 FQNEAQ (reference sequence). The CDR3: CASSRGYNEQFF. The CDR3 region has the DNA TGTGCCAGCAGCCGTGGGTACAATGAGCAGTTCTTC.

This clonotype was counted ten times or more. The J gene is TRBJ2-1, the V gene TRBV5-5; D gene ambiguous. V was trimmed by 0 bases and J by 5 bases, leaving 9 bases between them. This CDR3 has 14 residues. Germline-derived CDR1 and CDR2 are SGHKS and YYEKEE (reference sequence). CDR3 bases: TGTGCCAGCAGCTTGGGGACCCCGGACAATGAGCAGTTCTTC. Amino acid sequence: CASSLGTPDNEQFF.

The chain recombines TRBV5-1 with TRBJ2-1; 8 bases line up with TRBD2. Germline-derived CDR1 and CDR2 are SGHRS and YFSETQ. J lost 1 base, V lost 1 base, and 4 bases had no gene match. The CDR3 covers 16 residues. CDR3 region: CASSLRIAGSYNEQFF. The CDR3 DNA reads as TGCGCCAGCAGCTTGAGAATAGCGGGATCCTACAATGAGCAGTTCTTC.

This clonotype was seen ten or more times. The chain links TRBV7-6 to TRBJ2-3, with D perhaps matching TRBD1 (5 bases). Germline CDR1 reads SGHVS; CDR2 reads FNYEAQ. CDR3 length equals 14 residues. Between the trimmed V and J ends, which lost 5 bases and 5 bases, there was a span of 14 bases. The CDR3 DNA is TGTGCCAGCAGCACCGGTCTCCAGGGAGATACGCAGTATTTT. This encodes CASSTGLQGDTQYF.

This clonotype was found many times. V usage is TRBV7-9 and J usage is TRBJ1-1; D may be TRBD1 (6 bases). The V and J ends lost 5 bases and 11 bases respectively, with 15 bases between them. The CDR3 runs to 12 residues. Germline V gene data show CDR1 as SEHNR and CDR2 as FQNEAQ (reference sequence). CDR3 loop: CASSQGGARAFF. The CDR3 DNA is TGTGCCAGCAGCCAAGGGGGGGCGCGGGCTTTCTTT. The full variable domain, with the rest looked up from reference TRBV7-9 and TRBJ1-1, is DTGVSQNPRHKITKRGQNVTFRCDPISEHNRLYWYRQTLGQGPEFLTYFQNEAQLEKSRLLSDRFSAERPKGSFSTLEIQRTEQGDSAMYLCASSQGGARAFFGQGTRLTVV.

This clonotype was recorded many times. The chain joins TRBV5-1 to TRBJ1-1, with 10 bases matching TRBD1. The germline V gene has CDR1 SGHRS and CDR2 YFSETQ. The CDR3 covers 15 residues. V was clipped by 7 bases and J by 4 bases; unmatched bases: 10. The CDR3 coding sequence is TGCGCCAGCGATACCGGGACAGGGGTACGCACTGAAGCTTTCTTT. This gives the protein CASDTGTGVRTEAFF.

This clonotype was observed at least ten times. The chain carries TRBV5-1 and TRBJ2-7; D might be TRBD1 or TRBD2, each matching 5 bases. The V gene's germline CDR1 is SGHRS and CDR2 YFSETQ. The CDR3 runs 16 residues. V dropped 0 bases and J dropped 4 bases, with 17 bases sitting between them. This CDR3 is CASSLAPRDQSYEQYF. CDR3 DNA: TGCGCCAGCAGCTTGGCTCCCAGGGACCAATCTTACGAGCAGTACTTC.

Many counts were recorded for this clonotype. This chain joins TRBV20-1 and TRBJ2-7; possible D gene TRBD2, 6 bases. The CDR3 has 15 residues. Deletions cut 3 bases from V and 7 bases from J, with 22 bases between. Germline CDR1 and CDR2: DFQATT and SNEGSKA (reference sequence). The CDR3 bases are TGCAGTGCTAGGTGGCGGGGTACTAGGCCCGGGGAGCAGTACTTC. Translation gives CSARWRGTRPGEQYF.

The sample holds many counts of this clonotype. This chain uses TRBV12-3 or TRBV12-4 with TRBJ2-5; 10 bases are a match to TRBD2. V was pared by 5 bases and J by 5 bases, with 14 bases of the junction left unmatched. CDR3 length: 17 residues. Written as DNA, the CDR3 is TGTGCCAGCAGTCCCGGATGGCTAGCGGGAGTAGGGGAGACCCAGTACTTC. It specifies CASSPGWLAGVGETQYF.

This chain joins TRBV19 and TRBJ2-5; no definite D call. The CDR3 totals 14 residues. From germline, CDR1 is LNHDA and CDR2 SQIVND (reference sequence). The V and J ends lost 3 bases and 5 bases respectively, with 13 bases between them. The CDR3 protein is CASSISLVGETQYF. For the CDR3, the DNA is TGTGCCAGTAGTATTAGTTTAGTGGGGGAGACCCAGTACTTC.

This clonotype was counted at least ten times. The chain carries TRBV6-1 and TRBJ1-1, with D possibly TRBD1 on 5 matching bases. Trimming pared 6 bases from V and 0 bases from J, leaving 11 bases between. The CDR3 runs to 14 residues. Germline CDR1 MNHNS, CDR2 SASEGT. Written as DNA, the CDR3 is TGTGCCAGCAGGGACGACAGCATGAACACTGAAGCTTTCTTT. It yields the protein CASRDDSMNTEAFF.